The rows below give T cell receptor beta chains drawn from one sample of a study of cytomegalovirus exposure and HLA in healthy donors. Measured with immunoSEQ multiplex PCR; TCRdb has only the in-frame clones, and not every one. The sample lists over 100,000 clones; roughly 80% were seen once. Sequencing was performed on PBMCs. The receptors were sampled from a woman between 50 and 59 years old in good health and CMV-seropositive. Each CDR3 is given with its conserved first and last residue.

V,J,CDR3
TRBV19,TRBJ2-3,CASSFSGGASTDTQYF
TRBV27,TRBJ1-1,CASSLYGENTEAFF
TRBV5-4,TRBJ1-2,CASSLSGGNYGYTF
TRBV2,TRBJ2-7,CASRLGRGSYEQYF
TRBV11-2,TRBJ2-6,CASSPQGVVSGANVLTF
TRBV5-5,TRBJ1-5,CASSFEDRAAQPQHF
TRBV6-5,TRBJ2-3,CASSMDGGTQYF
TRBV6-4,TRBJ1-2,CASRDAALGGYTF
TRBV2,TRBJ2-5,CASSPQETQYF
TRBV7-2,TRBJ1-4,CASSSGTQNEKLFF
TRBV2,TRBJ2-1,CASSVRQNPYNEQFF
TRBV7-2,TRBJ1-2,CASSLVGVNYGYTF
TRBV5-4,TRBJ1-1,CASSLGLEAFF
TRBV2,TRBJ2-7,CASSEGGTGFREQYF
TRBV2,TRBJ1-1,CASSEALAAMKAFF
TRBV7-3,TRBJ2-3,CASSLTDANWGGNTQYF
TRBV5-1,TRBJ2-1,CASSPSSPAGVGEQFF
TRBV7-9,TRBJ2-3,CSVSFSDTQYF
TRBV4-1,TRBJ1-4,CASSPSGQGLTNEKLFF
TRBV9,TRBJ2-3,CASSITGTDTQYF
TRBV13,TRBJ2-3,CASSTDRGDTDTQYF
TRBV27,TRBJ1-1,CASSLFRNTEAFF
TRBV5-1,TRBJ2-1,CASSLLPGAGEQFF
TRBV5-6,TRBJ2-1,CASRRTSGGLSYNEQFF
TRBV4-3,TRBJ1-6,CASSPRYGGLYNSPLHF
TRBV10-3,TRBJ2-3,CASSTGLARVADTQYF
TRBV29-1,TRBJ2-7,CSVQGQGSSYEQYF
TRBV2,TRBJ1-1,CASSPSGGGEAFF
TRBV13,TRBJ2-1,CASSLIGLAGGIDYNEQFF
TRBV13,TRBJ1-3,CASSLEPNLQGAGNTIYF
TRBV29-1,TRBJ2-7,CSVAGGSVYEQYF
TRBV9,TRBJ1-2,CASSSRGTYGYTF
TRBV6-1,TRBJ2-7,CASSEMGLAFYEQYF
TRBV9,TRBJ1-2,CASSAGTGGGYGYTF
TRBV9,TRBJ2-5,CASSVGLEQTQYF
TRBV7-8,TRBJ1-5,CASSLVLGARDQPQHF
TRBV15,TRBJ1-2,CATSRERGRTNYGYTF
TRBV10-3,TRBJ1-5,CAISPGTGGDQPQHF
TRBV27,TRBJ2-4,CASRPGTGGAKNIQYF
TRBV4-1,TRBJ2-7,CASSQRGQGGYEQYF
TRBV9,TRBJ2-3,CASSVSWTDTQYF